Below, 6 T cell receptor beta chains from the same sample are listed, as sequenced in a study of blood T cell repertoires in COVID-19. Repertoires were generated with immunoSEQ multiplex PCR, while TCRdb's copy carries only in-frame clones and drops some. The sample holds about 360,000 clones, roughly four fifths seen once. Sequencing was done on a sample of peripheral blood. The receptors originated from a human donor with acute or convalescent COVID-19. The donor label of this sample is uncertain.

V and J are TRBV15 and TRBJ1-5; TRBD1 is a possible D gene (5 bases). This CDR3 has 14 amino acids. Trimming pared 1 base from V and 4 bases from J, leaving 8 bases between. Germline values: CDR1 LNHNV, CDR2 YYDKDF (reference sequence). The CDR3 DNA reads TGTGCCACCAGCAGAGGGGGGGGGAATCAGCCCCAGCATTTT. The encoded protein is CATSRGGGNQPQHF.

The gene calls are TRBV21-1 and TRBJ2-7; the D call of TRBD2 is as the table states it, not checked on the DNA. TRBV21-1 counts as a pseudogene. The CDR3 totals 13 residues. The CDR3 DNA sequence: TGTGCCAGCGAGCGGGGGGGATCCTACGAGCAGTACTTC. It codes for CASERGGSYEQYF.

In its sample, this clone was seen a few times. This same CDR3 is encoded by further DNA sequences in the sample. V usage is TRBV11-2 and J usage is TRBJ2-7; D unresolved. The CDR3 has 14 residues. Trimming shortened V by 1 base and J by 0 bases, and 7 bases separated the two germline ends. Germline values: CDR1 SGHAT, CDR2 FQNNGV. The CDR3 DNA reads TGTGCCAGCAGCTTAGGTGGTAGCTCCTACGAGCAGTACTTC. As protein: CASSLGGSSYEQYF.

The chain uses TRBV6-1 and TRBJ2-2, with 9 nucleotides matching TRBD1. Germline V CDR1 and CDR2: MNHNS, SASEGT. Trimming at V came to 1 base and at J to 3 bases, leaving 0 bases not matched to a gene. This CDR3 has 15 residues. The CDR3, as DNA: TGTGCCAGCAGTGAAGGGACAGGGGACACCGGGGAGCTGTTTTTT. It encodes CASSEGTGDTGELFF.

This chain uses TRBV30 with TRBJ1-6; D remains unclear. The CDR3 sequence is 13 residues long. Trimming cost V 0 bases and J 9 bases, with 9 bases left between them. Germline V gene data show CDR1 as GTSNPN and CDR2 as SVGIG (reference sequence). The chain's CDR3 is CAWSVSGSSPLHF. The CDR3 DNA sequence: TGTGCCTGGAGTGTATCCGGGAGTTCACCCCTCCACTTT.

V usage is TRBV28 and J usage is TRBJ2-3; 10 positions match TRBD2. The germline gives CDR1 MDHEN, CDR2 SYDVKM. The junction had 6 bases not matched to a gene; V was cut back by 10 bases and J by 2 bases. The CDR3 loop spans 14 amino acids. The CDR3 loop reads CATLAGGPTDTQYF. The CDR3 DNA reads as TGTGCCACCTTAGCGGGGGGCCCCACAGATACGCAGTATTTT.